The present TCR beta chain was sequenced within a study of blood T cell repertoires in COVID-19. About the study: COVID-19 samples, acute and convalescent, were from the United States, Italy and Spain.

In germline, CDR1 is SGHTA, CDR2 FQGNSA. CDR3 length equals 15 residues. Trimming stripped 7 bases from V and 5 bases from J, with 18 bases between. Authors' methods: By means of reference gene primer amplification, nucleated cell counts were estimated. Produced via immunoSEQ multiplex PCR; TCRdb's table is partial and in-frame only. For V, J and clone size, that table is used; D and trimming come from the DNA. The sample contains around 300,000 clones, roughly 89% of which appear only once. Material for sequencing was peripheral blood. The sequence came from a woman between 35 and 50 years old who had recovered from COVID-19. The chain is built from TRBV7-2 and TRBJ2-1, with D perhaps matching TRBD1 (5 bases). The CDR3 DNA reads as TGTGCCAGCAAACGCCCAGGGCACGACAACAATGAGCAGTTCTTC. Its translation is CASKRPGHDNNEQFF.